Detailed here is one TCR beta chain. Its antigen is unidentified. Authors' methods: Filtering of immunoSEQ junctional sequences could not match full-length read filtering. The data were produced by immunoSEQ multiplex PCR, yet TCRdb's version contains in-frame clones alone and is incomplete. The V and J calls and clone size were taken over from that table, and D and trimming were inferred from the DNA. The sample contains about 1,800,000 clones, around 96% of which appear only once. The source of the sample is a study of shared clonotypes between healthy human individuals. Study details: Per-donor plates numbered three CD4 naive, three CD4 memory, two CD8 naive and one CD8 memory. Findings of the study overall: Represented diversity (both genetic and exposure-history) was limited by the small number of donors.

In the naive CD8 group, cells lacked CD45RO and were positively selected for CCR7, so terminally differentiated effector memory CD45RA+ cells were left out. The CDR3 totals 13 residues. CDR1 GTSNPN and CDR2 SVGIG come from the germline V gene (reference sequence). The chain uses TRBV30 and TRBJ1-2; 8 bases align to TRBD1. The origin of this receptor is a man aged 18 to 29 in good health. The sample consisted of naive CD8+ T cells sorted from blood. CDR3 coding DNA: TGTGCAGGCAGGGGGCGTGGGGAGTATGGCTACACCTTC. Residues: CAGRGRGEYGYTF.